The 22 T cell receptor beta chains below were found in one sample sequenced in a study of blood T cell repertoires in COVID-19. The method was immunoSEQ multiplex PCR; TCRdb's version includes in-frame clones alone and lacks a portion of them. The data contain approximately 70,000 clones, about 90% of them seen just once; the ten biggest clones take up more than 3%. Sequencing input: peripheral blood. These receptors originate from a woman aged 45 to 65 with COVID-19, enrolled during active disease.

The gene calls are TRBV7-8 and TRBJ2-1; maybe TRBD2 (5 bases). Trimming stripped 5 bases from V and 2 bases from J, with 16 bases between. The CDR3 has 16 amino acids. Germline V gene sequence: CDR1 SGHVS, CDR2 FQNEAQ. The CDR3 sequence: CASSLRGKGAYNEQFF. For the CDR3, the DNA is TGTGCCAGCAGCCTCCGGGGAAAAGGCGCCTACAATGAGCAGTTCTTC.

V and J are TRBV18 and TRBJ2-3, with 9 bases that match TRBD2. Looked up from germline, CDR1 is KGHSH and CDR2 is LQKENI. CDR3 length: 14 residues. V was pared by 8 bases and J by 4 bases, with 7 bases of the junction left unmatched. CDR3 region: CASREAGGSDTQYF. The CDR3 nucleotides are TGTGCCAGCCGAGAAGCGGGGGGATCAGATACGCAGTATTTT.

The chain uses TRBV15 and TRBJ1-1; tentative D call: TRBD1 (5 bases). Germline V gene data show CDR1 as LNHNV and CDR2 as YYDKDF (reference sequence). V lost 6 bases to trimming and J lost 1 base, with 15 bases between them. CDR3 length: 15 amino acids. The CDR3 loop is CATRDTQKGNTEAFF. The CDR3 DNA follows: TGTGCCACCAGGGACACTCAGAAAGGGAACACTGAAGCTTTCTTT.

The chain carries TRBV6-5 and TRBJ1-6, with 11 bases aligning to TRBD1. This CDR3 comprises 14 residues. Looked up from germline, CDR1 is MNHEY and CDR2 is SVGAGI. Trimming cost V 5 bases and J 8 bases; bases outside gene matches: 2. The CDR3 loop reads CASSRTGGDSPLHF. DNA of the CDR3: TGTGCCAGCAGTCGGACAGGGGGCGATTCACCCCTCCACTTT.

The gene calls are TRBV4-1 and TRBJ2-7, with 10 bases aligning to TRBD1. The length of the CDR3 is 18 residues. Germline values: CDR1 MGHRA, CDR2 YSYEKL. Trimming removed 4 bases from V and 2 bases from J; junction bases left unmatched: 14. CDR3 protein: CASSPTPGGGTGAYEQYF. The CDR3 DNA is TGCGCCAGCAGCCCAACCCCGGGTGGAGGGACAGGGGCCTACGAGCAGTACTTC.

The chain joins TRBV6-5 to TRBJ2-7; a weak D match, TRBD2 (7 bases). Germline V gene lookup returns CDR1 MNHEY and CDR2 SVGAGI. V shed 7 bases and J shed 9 bases, with 22 bases lying between them. This CDR3 is built from 14 residues. The CDR3, as DNA: TGTGCCAGCAACGGGGGGAGGGCAGGGGAGGGGCAGTACTTC. Translating it yields CASNGGRAGEGQYF.

The V and J genes are TRBV5-8 and TRBJ1-1; 10 bases are shared with TRBD1. In germline, CDR1 is SGHTS, CDR2 YDEGEE. J was trimmed by 1 base and V by 1 base; bases with no gene match: 4. This CDR3 has 16 residues. The DNA for the CDR3 is TGTGCCAGCAGCTTGTGGACAGGGGGGGCGAACACTGAAGCTTTCTTT. This gives the protein CASSLWTGGANTEAFF.

This clone was recorded once. This chain connects TRBV14 to TRBJ2-1, with TRBD2 matching over 9 bases. V gave up 3 bases and J gave up 7 bases; unmatched junction bases: 10. CDR3 length equals 16 residues. Per germline, CDR1 SGHDN and CDR2 FVKESK. CDR3 residues: CASSQSRLAGMNEQFF. The DNA of the CDR3 is TGTGCCAGCAGCCAGTCCAGGCTAGCGGGAATGAATGAGCAGTTCTTC.

This chain uses TRBV7-8 with TRBJ1-5; maybe TRBD1 (5 bases). This CDR3 contains 15 residues. V was cut by 6 bases and J by 3 bases, with 15 bases left in between. The germline V gene has CDR1 SGHVS and CDR2 FQNEAQ. The CDR3 nucleotides read TGTGCCAGCAGTGCTAGTCGGGACTTCAATCAGCCCCAGCATTTT. It translates to CASSASRDFNQPQHF.

The J gene is TRBJ2-1, the V gene TRBV6-5, with TRBD2 matching over 9 bases. The J segment lost 7 bases and the V segment lost 5 bases, leaving 6 bases of the junction unmatched. From germline, CDR1 is MNHEY and CDR2 SVGAGI. The length of the CDR3 is 14 residues. CDR3 in DNA: TGTGCCAGCAGTCCGGGACTAGCTATAAATGAGCAGTTCTTC. This translates into CASSPGLAINEQFF.

V usage is TRBV29-1 and J usage is TRBJ2-4; D not resolved. Germline CDR1 and CDR2: SQVTM and ANQGSEA. The CDR3 contains 12 residues. Trimming shortened V by 2 bases and J by 5 bases, and 7 bases separated the two germline ends. The CDR3 region has the DNA TGCAGCGTTGAAAACGCGGAAAACATTCAGTACTTC. Protein sequence: CSVENAENIQYF.

In this sample, this clone turned up once. This sequence joins TRBV10-3 and TRBJ2-3; TRBD1 matches at 9 bases. The CDR3 has 14 residues. Trimming at V came to 6 bases and at J to 4 bases, leaving 5 bases not matched to a gene. Germline values: CDR1 ENHRY, CDR2 SYGVKD. Here the CDR3 DNA reads TGTGCCATCAGGGACAGGGGAGAAGCAGATACGCAGTATTTT. This encodes CAIRDRGEADTQYF.

The table lists this clone with a few counts. The CDR3 region has the DNA TGTGCCAGTAGTGGGAACTGGAGGCTCCCGTACGAGCAGTACTTC. It codes for CASSGNWRLPYEQYF. The chain employs TRBV19 and TRBJ2-7; maybe TRBD2 (5 bases). V lost 5 bases to trimming and J lost 4 bases, with 18 bases between them. The germline V gene encodes CDR1 LNHDA and CDR2 SQIVND (reference sequence). The CDR3 length is 15 residues.

This clone was seen a few times. V is TRBV3-1 (or the pseudogene TRBV3-2) and J is TRBJ2-7, with D uncertain. CDR1 is LGHDT, CDR2 YNNKEL, per germline (reference sequence). The CDR3 contains 11 residues. Trimming stripped 2 bases from V and 6 bases from J, with 5 bases between. The CDR3 nucleotides are TGTGCCAGCAGCCAAAGCTTCGAGCAGTACTTC. Encoded protein: CASSQSFEQYF.

This chain connects TRBV6-5 to TRBJ2-3; D not resolved. Germline-derived CDR1 and CDR2 are MNHEY and SVGAGI. This CDR3 is 11 amino acids long. Trimming took off 10 bases at V and 5 bases at J, with 10 bases between the two ends. The CDR3 DNA follows: TGTGCCACCGAACTTGGAGATACGCAGTATTTT. Amino acid sequence: CATELGDTQYF.

J is TRBJ2-5 and V is TRBV7-2; the match to TRBD2 covers 14 bases. With V trimmed by 6 bases and J by 5 bases, 8 bases remained unmatched. CDR3 length equals 16 residues. Germline CDR1 and CDR2: SGHTA and FQGNSA. The CDR3 reads CASSPRLAGGRETQYF. CDR3 coding DNA: TGTGCCAGCAGTCCCCGACTAGCGGGAGGGCGGGAGACCCAGTACTTC.

The chain links TRBV7-3 to TRBJ2-1; the D gene is possibly TRBD1 (5 bases). V dropped 5 bases and J dropped 4 bases, with 12 bases sitting between them. CDR3 size: 14 residues. Germline CDR1 and CDR2: SGHTA and FQGTGA. The CDR3, as DNA: TGTGCCAGCAGCAGAGACAGATCTTACAATGAGCAGTTCTTC. As protein: CASSRDRSYNEQFF. Full variable domain (missing parts from reference TRBV7-3 and TRBJ2-1): GAGVSQTPSNKVTEKGKYVELRCDPISGHTALYWYRQSLGQGPEFLIYFQGTGAADDSGLPNDRFFAVRPEGSVSTLKIQRTERGDSAVYLCASSRDRSYNEQFFGPGTRLTVL.

With respect to this clone: At one of its ends the junction is not consistent with the germline gene, which may arise from a read error. V and J are TRBV12-3 or TRBV12-4 and TRBJ1-2, with D perhaps matching TRBD1 (6 bases). There are 13 residues in the CDR3. This chain's CDR3 is CASSYGTRGDNSF. The CDR3, as DNA: TGTGCCAGCAGTTATGGTACAAGAGGGGACAACTCCTTC.

The J gene is TRBJ2-5, the V gene TRBV19; 9 bases match TRBD2. This CDR3 has 14 amino acids. V was clipped by 10 bases and J by 3 bases; unmatched bases: 9. The germline V gene encodes CDR1 LNHDA and CDR2 SQIVND (reference sequence). In DNA, the CDR3 is TGTGCCACCGGGACCTTAGCGGGAGAAGAGACCCAGTACTTC. Protein sequence: CATGTLAGEETQYF.

The rearrangement joins TRBV7-9 to TRBJ1-2, with TRBD1 matching 8 bases. This CDR3 comprises 14 residues. Germline V gene lookup returns CDR1 SEHNR and CDR2 FQNEAQ (reference sequence). The ends lost 5 bases at V and 8 bases at J; junction bases unmatched: 10. The CDR3 loop is CASSRSDRAEGYTF. The CDR3 nucleotides are TGTGCCAGCAGCCGGTCGGACAGGGCGGAGGGCTACACCTTC.

V gene TRBV9 combines with J gene TRBJ2-1; weak D call: TRBD2 (5 bases). The CDR3 has 15 residues. CDR1 and CDR2 (germline): SGDLS, YYNGEE. Trimming left V 1 base short and J 4 bases short, with 12 bases between. The CDR3 loop reads CASSVSGRSYNEQFF. The CDR3 DNA follows: TGTGCCAGCAGCGTAAGTGGGAGATCTTACAATGAGCAGTTCTTC.

The chain couples TRBV7-9 to TRBJ2-1, with 7 nucleotides matching TRBD2. This CDR3 has 18 residues. Germline V CDR1 and CDR2: SEHNR, FQNEAQ (reference sequence). The ends lost 4 bases at V and 7 bases at J; junction bases unmatched: 19. The CDR3: CASSSLRRAGVAANEQFF. The CDR3 DNA sequence: TGTGCCAGCAGCTCCCTCCGCCGGGCGGGAGTGGCAGCGAATGAGCAGTTCTTC.